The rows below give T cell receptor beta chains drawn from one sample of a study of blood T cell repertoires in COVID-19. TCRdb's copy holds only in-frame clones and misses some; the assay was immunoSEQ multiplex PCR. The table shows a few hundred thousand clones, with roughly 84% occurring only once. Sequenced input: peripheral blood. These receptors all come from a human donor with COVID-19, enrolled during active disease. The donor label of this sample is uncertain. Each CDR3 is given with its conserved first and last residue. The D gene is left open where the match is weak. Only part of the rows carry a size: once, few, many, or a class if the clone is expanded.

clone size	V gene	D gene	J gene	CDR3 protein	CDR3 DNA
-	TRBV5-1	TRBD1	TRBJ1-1	CASSLSGGSTEAFF	TGCGCCAGCAGCTTATCAGGGGGGAGCACTGAAGCTTTCTTT
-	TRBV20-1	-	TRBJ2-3	CSATGDTQYF	TGCAGTGCCACAGGGGATACGCAGTATTTT
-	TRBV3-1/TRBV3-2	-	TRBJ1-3	CASSQLGRGGGNTIYF	TGTGCCAGCAGCCAACTGGGGCGCGGCGGAGGAAACACCATATATTTT
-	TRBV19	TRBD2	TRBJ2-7	CASSREREAGNEQYF	TGTGCCAGTAGCAGGGAGCGGGAGGCCGGAAACGAGCAGTACTTC
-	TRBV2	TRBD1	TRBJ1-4	CAATKGAFDEKLFF	TGTGCCGCCACCAAGGGGGCGTTCGATGAAAAACTGTTTTTT
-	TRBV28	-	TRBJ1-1	CASSSDTEAFF	TGTGCCAGCAGTTCCGACACTGAAGCTTTCTTT
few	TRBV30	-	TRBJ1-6	CAWSRGQQNSPLHF	TGTGCCTGGAGTCGAGGACAGCAGAATTCACCCCTCCACTTT
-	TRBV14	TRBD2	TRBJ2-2	CASSQDELAGAANTGELFF	TGTGCCAGCAGCCAAGATGAATTAGCGGGAGCTGCGAACACCGGGGAGCTGTTTTTT
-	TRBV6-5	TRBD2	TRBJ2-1	CASSYLAGGPNEQFF	TGTGCCAGCAGTTACCTAGCGGGAGGGCCAAATGAGCAGTTCTTC
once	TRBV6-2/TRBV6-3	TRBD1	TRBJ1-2	CASSSSGQRINYGYTF	TGTGCCAGCAGTTCCTCGGGACAGCGAATCAACTATGGCTACACCTTC
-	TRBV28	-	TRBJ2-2	CASIGSAAEEKGELFF	TGTGCCAGCATTGGATCAGCGGCCGAGGAGAAGGGGGAGCTGTTTTTT
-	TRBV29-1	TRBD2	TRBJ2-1	CSVPGLGNNEQFF	TGCAGCGTACCGGGACTAGGTAACAATGAGCAGTTCTTC
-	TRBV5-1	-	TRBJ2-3	CASSKSRGPDTQYF	TGCGCCAGCAGCAAATCTAGGGGCCCAGATACGCAGTATTTT
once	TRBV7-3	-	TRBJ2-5	CASSSRSREETQYF	TGTGCCAGCAGCTCCCGGTCTCGGGAAGAGACCCAGTACTTC
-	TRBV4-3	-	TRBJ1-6	CASSSQRGDSPLHF	TGCGCCAGCAGTAGCCAACGGGGTGATTCACCCCTCCACTTT
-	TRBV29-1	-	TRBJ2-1	CSVWVGPQGNEQFF	TGCAGCGTCTGGGTAGGGCCTCAGGGCAATGAGCAGTTCTTC
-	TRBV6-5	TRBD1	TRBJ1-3	CASSSSGDSSGNTIYF	TGTGCCAGCAGTTCCTCCGGGGACAGCTCTGGAAACACCATATATTTT
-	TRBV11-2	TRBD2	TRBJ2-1	CASLVGLAGGEQFF	TGTGCCAGCCTCGTAGGACTAGCGGGAGGTGAGCAGTTCTTC
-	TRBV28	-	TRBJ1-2	CASSLTAYGYTF	TGTGCCAGCAGTTTGACAGCCTATGGCTACACCTTC
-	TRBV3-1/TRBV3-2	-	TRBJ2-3	CASSQGWGGRDTQYF	TGTGCCAGCAGCCAGGGATGGGGAGGTAGAGATACGCAGTATTTT
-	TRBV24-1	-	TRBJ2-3	CATSRGTGIDTQYF	TGTGCCACCAGTAGGGGCACAGGGATAGATACGCAGTATTTT
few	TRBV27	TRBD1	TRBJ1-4	CASSPLGQGYEKLFF	TGTGCCAGCAGTCCATTGGGACAGGGGTATGAAAAACTGTTTTTT
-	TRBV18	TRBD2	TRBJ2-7	CASSPPNLAGLEQYF	TGTGCCAGCTCACCACCGAACCTAGCGGGTCTGGAGCAGTACTTC
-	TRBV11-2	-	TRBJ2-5	CASSSEWREETQYF	TGTGCCAGCAGCTCTGAGTGGAGGGAAGAGACCCAGTACTTC
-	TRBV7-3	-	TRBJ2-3	CASSSDTSSTDTQYF	TGTGCCAGCAGCTCGGACACGTCTAGCACAGATACGCAGTATTTT
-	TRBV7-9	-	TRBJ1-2	CASSLGDYGYTF	TGTGCCAGCAGCTTAGGAGACTATGGCTACACCTTC
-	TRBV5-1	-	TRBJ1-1	CASSLGGPGGSEAFF	TGCGCCAGCAGCTTGGGAGGCCCGGGAGGGAGTGAAGCTTTCTTT
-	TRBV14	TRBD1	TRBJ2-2	CASRKTGADTGELFF	TGTGCCAGCAGAAAGACAGGGGCGGACACCGGGGAGCTGTTTTTT
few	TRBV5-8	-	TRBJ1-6	CASSLERPLHF	TGTGCCAGCAGCTTGGAGAGGCCCCTCCACTTT
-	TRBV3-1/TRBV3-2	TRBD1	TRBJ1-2	CASSPRDRGGGYTF	TGTGCCAGCAGCCCGAGGGACAGGGGTGGTGGCTACACCTTC
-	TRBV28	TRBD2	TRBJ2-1	CASRLGTSAYNEQFF	TGTGCCAGCCGCTTGGGGACTAGCGCCTACAATGAGCAGTTCTTC
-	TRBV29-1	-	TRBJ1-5	CSVDQGIGQPQHF	TGCAGCGTGGACCAGGGTATCGGTCAGCCCCAGCATTTT
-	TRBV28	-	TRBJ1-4	CASSPLPGEKLFF	TGTGCCAGCAGTCCCCTGCCAGGGGAAAAACTGTTTTTT
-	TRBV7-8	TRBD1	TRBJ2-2	CASRPTLGQGPTGELFF	TGTGCCAGCAGGCCTACGCTTGGACAGGGGCCCACCGGGGAGCTGTTTTTT
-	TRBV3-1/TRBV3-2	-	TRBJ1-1	CASSPLRMSSTEAFF	TGTGCCAGCAGCCCTCTCAGGATGTCCAGCACTGAAGCTTTCTTT
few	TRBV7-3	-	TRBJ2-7	CASSLGGSGHTIAYEQYF	TGTGCCAGCAGCTTAGGTGGATCGGGACATACGATAGCCTACGAGCAGTACTTC
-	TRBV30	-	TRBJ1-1	CAWSARANTEAFF	TGTGCCTGGAGTGCCAGGGCGAACACTGAAGCTTTCTTT
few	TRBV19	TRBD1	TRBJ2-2	CASRLRDRNTGELFF	TGTGCCAGTAGACTCCGGGACAGAAACACCGGGGAGCTGTTTTTT
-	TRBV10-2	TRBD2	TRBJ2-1	CASLLAGAYNEQFF	TGCGCCAGCTTGCTAGCGGGCGCCTACAATGAGCAGTTCTTC
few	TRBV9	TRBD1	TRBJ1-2	CASSAPGQASYGYTF	TGTGCCAGCAGCGCTCCGGGACAGGCAAGCTATGGCTACACCTTC
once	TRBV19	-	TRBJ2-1	CASSIGGSVGNEQFF	TGTGCCAGTAGTATCGGTGGGAGTGTCGGTAATGAGCAGTTCTTC
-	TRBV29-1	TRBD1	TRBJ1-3	CSVGQGISGNTIYF	TGCAGCGTGGGACAGGGGATCTCTGGAAACACCATATATTTT
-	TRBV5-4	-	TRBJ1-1	CASSLRVPNTEAFF	TGTGCCAGCAGCCTCCGGGTTCCGAACACTGAAGCTTTCTTT
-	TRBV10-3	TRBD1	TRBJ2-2	CAIPRDSLSTGELFF	TGTGCCATCCCCCGGGACAGTCTATCGACCGGGGAGCTGTTTTTT
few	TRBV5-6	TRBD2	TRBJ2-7	CASSLGFTGGAYEQYF	TGTGCCAGCAGCTTGGGGTTCACGGGGGGAGCCTACGAGCAGTACTTC
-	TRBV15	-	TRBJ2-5	CATSRGLSQETQYF	TGTGCCACCAGCAGAGGACTTTCTCAAGAGACCCAGTACTTC
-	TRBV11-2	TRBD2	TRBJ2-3	CASSLRLAGVDTQYF	TGTGCCAGCAGCTTAAGACTAGCGGGAGTAGATACGCAGTATTTT
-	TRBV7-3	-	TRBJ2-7	CASSSTGTAGSYEQYF	TGTGCCAGCAGCTCGACCGGGACTGCTGGCTCCTACGAGCAGTACTTC
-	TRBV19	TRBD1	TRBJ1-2	CASSMKGGPFYGYTF	TGTGCCAGTAGTATGAAAGGGGGCCCTTTCTATGGCTACACCTTC
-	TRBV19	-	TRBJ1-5	CASRMRGLDQPQHF	TGTGCCAGTAGGATGAGAGGGCTTGATCAGCCCCAGCATTTT
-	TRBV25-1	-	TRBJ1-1	CASSQPPENTEAFF	TGTGCCAGCAGTCAACCCCCAGAGAACACTGAAGCTTTCTTT
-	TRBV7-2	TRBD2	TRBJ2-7	CASSQGLAGAYEQYF	TGTGCCAGCAGCCAAGGACTAGCGGGAGCCTACGAGCAGTACTTC
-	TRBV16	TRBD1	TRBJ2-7	CASSPNPGQAYEQYF	TGTGCCAGCAGCCCGAACCCGGGACAGGCCTACGAGCAGTACTTC
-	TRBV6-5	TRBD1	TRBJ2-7	CASRPGQSPYEQYF	TGTGCCAGCAGACCGGGACAGAGCCCCTACGAGCAGTACTTC
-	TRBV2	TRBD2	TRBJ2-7	CARGTSGYEQYF	TGTGCCAGAGGGACTAGCGGCTACGAGCAGTACTTC
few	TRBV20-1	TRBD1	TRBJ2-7	CSASSGLGQGADEQYF	TGCAGTGCTAGTTCCGGATTAGGACAGGGGGCGGACGAGCAGTACTTC
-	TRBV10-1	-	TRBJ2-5	CASSEYAGETQYF	TGCGCCAGCAGTGAATACGCGGGGGAGACCCAGTACTTC